This T cell receptor beta chain was recorded in a study of cytomegalovirus exposure and HLA in healthy donors. In the study overall: As released early, the data held about 85 million unique TCRs from HLA-typed donors. Findings of the study overall: The authors confirmed in vitro that a few CMV-associated chains were specific for CMV antigens. As was reported, the HLA-A and HLA-B alleles of most subjects were accurately predicted from TCR beta sequences. Common viral pathogens seemed, in a later analysis, to connect with several of the most significant clusters.

Of note for this clone: The antigen is not known.

CDR3 length: 13 residues. V lost 6 bases and J 6 bases, leaving 17 bases between the germline ends. CDR1 is SQVTM and CDR2 is ANQGSEA in the germline V gene. With 60 Vbeta and 13 Jbeta primers, the PCR was carried out. TCRdb's copy holds only in-frame clones and misses some; the assay was immunoSEQ multiplex PCR. This sample has 150,000 to 200,000 clones; approximately 84% occur once, and the top ten carry 1% to 1.5%. The chain combines TRBV29-1 with TRBJ1-2; unclear D gene. This sequence was found in a man aged 50 to 60 in good health and CMV-seropositive. Sequencing was performed on PBMCs. The CDR3 region has the DNA TGCAGCGTAGTGGGAGGGCGGCCCAATGGCTACACCTTC. Translating it yields CSVVGGRPNGYTF. Full variable domain (rest looked up from reference TRBV29-1 and TRBJ1-2): SAVISQKPSRDICQRGTSLTIQCQVDSQVTMMFWYRQQPGQSLTLIATANQGSEATYESGFVIDKFPISRPNLTFSTLTVSNMSPEDSSIYLCSVVGGRPNGYTFGSGTRLTVV.